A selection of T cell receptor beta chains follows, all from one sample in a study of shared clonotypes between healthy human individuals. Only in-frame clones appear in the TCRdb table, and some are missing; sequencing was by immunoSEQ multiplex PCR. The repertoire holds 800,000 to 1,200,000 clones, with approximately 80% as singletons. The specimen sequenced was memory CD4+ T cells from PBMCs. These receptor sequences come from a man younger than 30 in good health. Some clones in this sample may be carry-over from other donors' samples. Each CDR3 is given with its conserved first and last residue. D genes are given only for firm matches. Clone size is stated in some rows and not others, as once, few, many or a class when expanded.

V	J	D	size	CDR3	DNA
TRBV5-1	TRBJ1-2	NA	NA	CASSIDTTYGYTF	TGCGCCAGCAGCATCGACACCACCTATGGCTACACCTTC
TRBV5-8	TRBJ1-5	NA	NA	CASSLRGLDQPQHF	TGTGCCAGCAGCTTACGGGGGCTCGATCAGCCCCAGCATTTT
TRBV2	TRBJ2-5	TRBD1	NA	CASSPNRGQETQYF	TGTGCCAGCAGTCCTAACAGGGGCCAAGAGACCCAGTACTTC
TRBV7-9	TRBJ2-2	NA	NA	CASRYRTSNTGELFF	TGTGCCAGCAGATACAGAACATCGAACACCGGGGAGCTGTTTTTT
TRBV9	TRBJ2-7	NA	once	CASSVEGFSYEQYF	TGTGCCAGCAGCGTAGAGGGCTTCTCCTACGAGCAGTACTTC
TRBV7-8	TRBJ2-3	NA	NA	CASSPSADTQYF	TGTGCCAGCAGCCCTTCCGCGGATACGCAGTATTTT
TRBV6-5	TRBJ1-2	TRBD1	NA	CASSLNRGRQLGYTF	TGTGCCAGCAGTCTAAACAGGGGGCGGCAACTCGGCTACACCTTC
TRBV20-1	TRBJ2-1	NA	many	CSAEYNNEQFF	TGCAGTGCTGAGTATAACAATGAGCAGTTCTTC
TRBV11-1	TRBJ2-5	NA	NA	CASSLAAQETQYF	TGTGCCAGCAGCTTAGCAGCCCAAGAGACCCAGTACTTC
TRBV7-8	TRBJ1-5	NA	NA	CASSLAGSNQPQHF	TGTGCCAGCAGCTTGGCAGGTAGTAATCAGCCCCAGCATTTT
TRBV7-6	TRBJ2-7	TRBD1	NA	CASSLRTGGPYEQYF	TGTGCCAGCAGCTTAAGGACAGGGGGGCCCTACGAGCAGTACTTC
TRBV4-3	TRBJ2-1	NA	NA	CASSQDPPGTWRNSYNEQFF	TGCGCCAGCAGCCAAGATCCCCCCGGGACTTGGAGGAATTCCTACAATGAGCAGTTCTTC
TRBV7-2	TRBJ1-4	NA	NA	CASSPGPIEKLFF	TGTGCCAGCAGCCCCGGGCCGATAGAAAAACTGTTTTTT
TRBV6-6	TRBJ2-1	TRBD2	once	CASSLTGTSVYNEQFF	TGTGCCAGCAGCCTCACCGGGACTAGCGTATACAATGAGCAGTTCTTC
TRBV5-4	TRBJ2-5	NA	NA	CASSLPGETDLQETQYF	TGTGCCAGCAGCTTGCCCGGAGAGACAGACCTGCAAGAGACCCAGTACTTC
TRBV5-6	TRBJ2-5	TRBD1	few	CASSLSDRGSPETQYF	TGTGCCAGCAGCTTGTCGGACAGGGGGTCCCCAGAGACCCAGTACTTC
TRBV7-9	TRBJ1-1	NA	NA	CASSSGRRNTEAFF	TGTGCCAGCAGCTCGGGTCGAAGGAACACTGAAGCTTTCTTT
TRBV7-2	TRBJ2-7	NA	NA	CASSPRDGYYEQYF	TGTGCCAGCAGCCCCCGGGACGGTTACTACGAGCAGTACTTC
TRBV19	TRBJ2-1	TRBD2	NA	CASSSLAGVYQFF	TGTGCCAGTAGTAGTCTAGCGGGAGTATATCAGTTCTTC
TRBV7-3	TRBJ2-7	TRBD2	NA	CASSFSGGYEQYF	TGTGCCAGCAGCTTTAGCGGGGGCTACGAGCAGTACTTC
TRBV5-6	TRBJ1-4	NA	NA	CASSFPRAREKLFF	TGTGCCAGCAGCTTTCCGCGGGCGCGGGAAAAACTGTTTTTT
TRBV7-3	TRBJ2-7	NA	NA	CASSSTGHNEQYF	TGTGCCAGCAGCTCCACCGGACATAACGAGCAGTACTTC
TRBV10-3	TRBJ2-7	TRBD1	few	CAISEGQGISYEQYF	TGTGCCATCAGTGAGGGACAGGGGATCTCCTACGAGCAGTACTTC
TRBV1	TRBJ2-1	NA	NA	CTSSRTGTGLNEQFF	TGCACCAGCAGCCGTACCGGGACAGGGCTCAATGAGCAGTTCTTC
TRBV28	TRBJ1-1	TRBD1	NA	CASSPPTGYLTEAFF	TGTGCCAGCAGTCCGCCGACAGGGTACCTCACTGAAGCTTTCTTT
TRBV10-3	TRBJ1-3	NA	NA	CAMMDRDGNTIYF	TGTGCCATGATGGACAGAGACGGAAACACCATATATTTT
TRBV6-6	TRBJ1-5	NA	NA	CASSPGGNQPQHF	TGTGCCAGCAGTCCCGGGGGGAATCAGCCCCAGCATTTT
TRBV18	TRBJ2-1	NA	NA	CASSPGNGNEQFF	TGTGCCAGCTCACCTGGAAACGGGAATGAGCAGTTCTTC
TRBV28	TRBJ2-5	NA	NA	CASSLAGGQETQYF	TGTGCCAGCAGCCTTGCCGGCGGCCAAGAGACCCAGTACTTC
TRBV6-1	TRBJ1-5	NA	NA	CASSEKGRDQPQHF	TGTGCCAGCAGTGAAAAGGGAAGGGATCAGCCCCAGCATTTT
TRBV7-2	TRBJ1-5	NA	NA	CASSLDGRNQPQHF	TGTGCCAGCAGCTTAGATGGGCGCAATCAGCCCCAGCATTTT
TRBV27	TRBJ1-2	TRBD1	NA	CASSLSDVLGQGHGYTF	TGTGCCAGCAGTTTATCGGATGTATTAGGACAGGGACACGGCTACACCTTC
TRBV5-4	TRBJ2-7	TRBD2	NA	CASSRSLSGTTYEQYF	TGTGCCAGCAGCAGAAGTTTATCCGGGACTACCTACGAGCAGTACTTC
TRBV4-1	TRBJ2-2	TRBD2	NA	CASSQIGTSANTGELFF	TGCGCCAGCAGCCAAATAGGGACTAGCGCGAACACCGGGGAGCTGTTTTTT
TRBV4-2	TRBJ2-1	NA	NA	CASSQDRFNEQFF	TGTGCCAGCAGCCAAGATCGGTTCAATGAGCAGTTCTTC
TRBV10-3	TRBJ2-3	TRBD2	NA	CAISDTGGAADTQYF	TGTGCCATCAGTGATACGGGAGGGGCGGCAGATACGCAGTATTTT